This record covers a single TCR beta chain. What it binds is not known. Only in-frame clones appear in the TCRdb table, and some are missing; sequencing was by immunoSEQ multiplex PCR. The table includes 95,000 to 150,000 clones, 80% to 90% detected once. This sample stems from a study of T cell responses to AZD1222 COVID-19 vaccine. Study-wide context: Second-dose intervals of approximately 4 or approximately 12 weeks were pooled. Broader study findings: CD4 TCRs covered the whole spike, strongest at regions 160-218 and 743-854. At baseline, just five to seven AZD1222 recipients tested seropositive. After two AZD1222 doses, spike-specific TCR breadth and depth rose versus day 0.

The length of the CDR3 is 12 residues. Germline values: CDR1 SNHLY, CDR2 FYNNEI. V shed 8 bases, J shed 2 bases, and the junction held 1 base outside the gene matches. The clonotype originates from an adult in good health. The rearrangement uses TRBV2 and TRBJ1-2; 8 bases are shared with TRBD1. This specimen was peripheral blood, taken on day 0 of AZD1222 vaccination. CDR3 DNA: TGTGCCAGCGACAGGGGAAACTATGGCTACACCTTC. Amino acids: CASDRGNYGYTF.